The sample holds a few counts of the clone carrying this TCR beta chain. Its target is unknown. The sample is drawn from a study of identical twins. Whole-study findings and limits: Models predicted less out-of-frame TCR alpha sharing in monozygotic twins than was found. There was an excess of low generation probability in the out-of-frame alpha sequences that twins shared. In drawing conclusions, the study used cross-sectional statistical analysis and did not follow the same donors.

This CDR3 has 19 residues. Trimming pared 0 bases from V and 1 base from J, leaving 16 bases between. The germline V gene encodes CDR1 LGHDT and CDR2 YNNKEL (reference sequence). A universal primer site was incorporated via template switching, and the cDNA contained unique molecular identifiers. TCRdb ran MiXCR on the 5' RACE reads and lists one entry per CDR3 protein. The table has 200,000 to 250,000 distinct CDR3 sequences, about 7.3% seen once. This same sample was also taken into another study, of yellow fever vaccine responses in identical twins.

Sequences were obtained from memory (CD45RO+) T cells sorted from blood. The clonotype was recovered from a woman between 18 and 30 years old in good health. The chain is built from TRBV3-1 and TRBJ1-6, with D hard to call. The CDR3: CASSQDPVLWMSYNSPLHF. In nucleotides, the CDR3 is TGTGCCAGCAGCCAAGATCCGGTCCTTTGGATGTCCTATAATTCACCCCTCCACTTT.